Following are 10 T cell receptor beta chains from one sample sequenced in a study of blood T cell repertoires in COVID-19. Only in-frame clones appear in the TCRdb table, and some are missing; sequencing was by immunoSEQ multiplex PCR. The sample lists about 140,000 clones, approximately 85% occurring once. The sequenced material came from peripheral blood. These receptors were collected from a man between 65 and 85 years old with acute or convalescent COVID-19.

This sequence joins TRBV19 and TRBJ1-2, with D maybe TRBD1 (6 bases). CDR1 is LNHDA, CDR2 SQIVND, per germline (reference sequence). This CDR3 contains 14 residues. Trimming removed 4 bases from V and 7 bases from J, with 16 bases in between. This chain's CDR3 is CASSNFPGDPGYTF. The DNA for the CDR3 is TGTGCCAGTAGTAATTTCCCAGGGGACCCTGGCTACACCTTC. Full variable domain (missing parts from reference TRBV19 and TRBJ1-2): DGGITQSPKYLFRKEGQNVTLSCEQNLNHDAMYWYRQDPGQGLRLIYYSQIVNDFQKGDIAEGYSVSREKKESFPLTVTSAQKNPTAFYLCASSNFPGDPGYTFGSGTRLTVV.

A remark on this clone: The sample carries other DNA sequences with the same CDR3. The rearrangement uses TRBV12-3 or TRBV12-4 and TRBJ1-1; D is uncertain. V was shortened by 6 bases and J by 4 bases, with 9 bases between the two germline ends. The CDR3 runs 12 residues. CDR3 DNA sequence: TGTGCCAGCAGCCCGGGAGGCACTGAAGCTTTCTTT. It yields the protein CASSPGGTEAFF.

This chain links TRBV11-2 with TRBJ2-7; D is perhaps TRBD1 (6 bases). Germline loops: CDR1 SGHAT, CDR2 FQNNGV. With 7 bases removed from V and 0 bases from J, the gap between germline ends came to 13 bases. The CDR3 runs 14 residues. Here the CDR3 reads CASTGTGSSYEQYF. The CDR3 DNA follows: TGTGCCAGCACCGGTACAGGGAGCTCCTACGAGCAGTACTTC.

This chain connects TRBV7-2 to TRBJ1-1; 9 nucleotides agree with TRBD1. The CDR3 has 17 residues. V gave up 5 bases and J gave up 0 bases; unmatched junction bases: 10. Germline values: CDR1 SGHTA, CDR2 FQGNSA. This CDR3 is CASSLNGQGYMNTEAFF. The CDR3 DNA sequence: TGTGCCAGCAGCCTGAACGGACAGGGGTACATGAACACTGAAGCTTTCTTT.

The chain carries TRBV15 and TRBJ2-1, with D possibly TRBD2 on 5 matching bases. This CDR3 has 15 amino acids. V gave up 5 bases and J gave up 0 bases, with 11 bases separating them. Germline CDR1 is LNHNV and CDR2 is YYDKDF (reference sequence). The CDR3 nucleotides are TGTGCCACCAGCGACACTAGGAGCTCCTACAATGAGCAGTTCTTC. This codes for CATSDTRSSYNEQFF.

The V gene is TRBV18, the J gene TRBJ2-2; D is undetermined. CDR1 KGHSH and CDR2 LQKENI come from the germline V gene. The CDR3 is 15 residues long. The V end lost 5 bases, the J end lost 1 base, and 11 bases lay between the germline ends. For the CDR3, the DNA is TGTGCCAGCTCAAGTTCTTCAGGGAACACCGGGGAGCTGTTTTTT. Protein: CASSSSSGNTGELFF.

This clone was seen more than once but under ten times. The chain couples TRBV29-1 to TRBJ1-2, with 8 bases fitting TRBD1. V was clipped by 8 bases and J by 2 bases; unmatched bases: 10. The CDR3 totals 14 residues. Germline loops: CDR1 SQVTM, CDR2 ANQGSEA. This CDR3 is CSLAQGAPNYGYTF. CDR3 DNA: TGCAGCCTGGCCCAGGGGGCTCCGAACTATGGCTACACCTTC. The entire variable domain, with the rest obtained from reference TRBV29-1 and TRBJ1-2, is as follows: SAVISQKPSRDICQRGTSLTIQCQVDSQVTMMFWYRQQPGQSLTLIATANQGSEATYESGFVIDKFPISRPNLTFSTLTVSNMSPEDSSIYLCSLAQGAPNYGYTFGSGTRLTVV.

The chain joins TRBV29-1 to TRBJ1-1, with D maybe TRBD1 (5 bases). With 4 bases removed from V and 0 bases from J, the gap between germline ends came to 6 bases. The CDR3 sequence is 12 residues long. CDR1 and CDR2 from the germline V gene are SQVTM and ANQGSEA. The DNA for the CDR3 is TGCAGCGTTGGCAGGGTGAACACTGAAGCTTTCTTT. This gives the protein CSVGRVNTEAFF. The complete variable domain, with remaining parts taken from reference TRBV29-1 and TRBJ1-1, reads SAVISQKPSRDICQRGTSLTIQCQVDSQVTMMFWYRQQPGQSLTLIATANQGSEATYESGFVIDKFPISRPNLTFSTLTVSNMSPEDSSIYLCSVGRVNTEAFFGQGTRLTVV.

This chain uses TRBV27 with TRBJ2-5, with TRBD2 identical over 9 bases. This CDR3 spans 16 amino acids. V lost 6 bases, J lost 5 bases, and 13 bases stayed unmatched. The germline V gene encodes CDR1 MNHEY and CDR2 SMNVEV (reference sequence). In DNA, the CDR3 is TGTGCCAGCAGACAGCAACTAGCGGGTGGCCCGGAGACCCAGTACTTC. This gives the protein CASRQQLAGGPETQYF.

The chain is built from TRBV4-2 and TRBJ1-1; no clear D. Germline CDR1 is LGHNA and CDR2 is YNFKEQ. V was trimmed by 4 bases and J by 11 bases, leaving 17 bases between them. The CDR3 is 13 residues long. The CDR3 protein is CASSRSSEGRAFF. CDR3 in DNA: TGTGCCAGCAGCCGGTCATCGGAGGGAAGGGCTTTCTTT.